Below, 9 T cell receptor beta chains from the same sample are listed, as sequenced in a study of post-analysis software for immune sequencing data. Findings and caveats of the study: A handful of TRBV segments, including TRBV5-6, TRBV5-1 and TRBV20-1, were more frequent in patients than controls.

The authors incorporated unique molecular identifiers into the TCR beta cDNA libraries. TCRdb reanalysed the PCR reads using MiXCR and keeps one entry per CDR3 protein. Of under 200,000 distinct CDR3 sequences listed, 29% are singletons. These receptors are not linked to any known antigen. Sequencing was performed on blood. Every receptor here comes from a girl under 18 with multiple sclerosis.

The chain links TRBV6-2 or TRBV6-3 to TRBJ1-1; D uncertain. In germline, CDR1 is MNHEY, CDR2 SVGEGT. V was trimmed by 2 bases and J by 4 bases, leaving 8 bases between them. This CDR3 is built from 13 residues. The CDR3 DNA reads as TGTGCCAGCAGTTACGATGGCCCCACTGAAGCTTTCTTT. This gives the protein CASSYDGPTEAFF.

Points on this clonotype: One base away lies a much larger clone, so this may be a sequencing read error. This chain joins TRBV13 and TRBJ2-7, with D perhaps matching TRBD2 (5 bases). V gave up 5 bases and J gave up 7 bases, with 12 bases separating them. Germline CDR1 is PRHDT and CDR2 is FYEKMQ (reference sequence). This CDR3 has 12 residues. The CDR3 spells CASSRGSGEQYF. The DNA for the CDR3 is TGTGCCAGCAGCCGGGGTTCGGGTGAGCAGTACTTC.

This clonotype was recorded at least ten times. This chain joins TRBV27 and TRBJ2-5; D is undetermined. V was shortened by 6 bases and J by 3 bases, with 11 bases between the two germline ends. CDR3 length: 13 residues. Germline V gene data show CDR1 as MNHEY and CDR2 as SMNVEV (reference sequence). The CDR3 DNA is TGTGCCAGCAGGCAGAGACCAAAAGAGACCCAGTACTTC. Translating it yields CASRQRPKETQYF.

This clonotype came up a few times. The chain employs TRBV12-3 or TRBV12-4 and TRBJ2-2, with D unresolved. The CDR3 runs to 12 residues. Trimming removed 6 bases from V and 1 base from J, with 3 bases in between. The CDR3: CASRQNTGELFF. CDR3 DNA sequence: TGTGCCAGCAGACAGAACACCGGGGAGCTGTTTTTT.

This clonotype was detected a few times. Given a much more abundant clone one base away, this may be a read error. The V and J genes are TRBV20-1 and TRBJ2-7; D remains ambiguous. CDR1 DFQATT and CDR2 SNEGSKA come from the germline V gene (reference sequence). This CDR3 comprises 14 residues. The V gene lost 3 bases and the J gene lost 0 bases, with 12 bases spanning the gap. The CDR3 loop is CSASRSATSYEQYF. The CDR3, as DNA: TGCAGTGCTAGTCGGTCTGCCACCTCCTACGAGCAGTACTTC.

Regarding this clonotype: Given a much more abundant clone one base away, this may be a read error. V gene TRBV7-7 combines with J gene TRBJ2-5, with D maybe TRBD2 (6 bases). Gene TRBJ2-1 matches the end of the DNA better, so the J call may be wrong. Germline V gives CDR1 SSHAT, CDR2 FNYEAQ (reference sequence). The CDR3 spans 14 residues. Written as DNA, the CDR3 is TGTGCTAGCAGCGGGTTGGGTAGCGGAAAGACCCAGTTCTTC. It translates to CASSGLGSGKTQFF.

This clonotype was found many times. The chain recombines TRBV27 with TRBJ2-5, with no clear D. The germline gives CDR1 MNHEY, CDR2 SMNVEV (reference sequence). The V gene lost 8 bases and the J gene lost 5 bases, with 9 bases spanning the gap. CDR3 length: 11 residues. CDR3 amino acids: CASLIGETQYF. The CDR3 region has the DNA TGTGCCAGCCTCATTGGGGAGACCCAGTACTTC.

Comments on this clonotype: This may arise from a read error, as a much more abundant clone is one base away. The V gene is TRBV7-9, the J gene TRBJ2-1, with 9 nucleotides matching TRBD2. This CDR3 comprises 15 residues. Germline-derived CDR1 and CDR2 are SEHNR and FQNEAQ (reference sequence). The V segment lost 8 bases and the J segment 9 bases; nucleotides outside the gene matches: 14. The CDR3 reads CASCHLSGGFGEQFF. The CDR3 nucleotides read TGTGCCAGCTGCCATCTTAGCGGGGGATTCGGTGAGCAGTTCTTC.

This clonotype showed up many times. The rearrangement joins TRBV10-3 to TRBJ2-4; possible D gene TRBD2, 5 bases. V was trimmed by 3 bases and J by 0 bases, leaving 12 bases between them. Germline V gene lookup returns CDR1 ENHRY and CDR2 SYGVKD. This CDR3 is built from 16 residues. The CDR3 DNA is TGTGCCATCAGTGATACAGCGGCGCTAGCCAAAAACATTCAGTACTTC. Amino acid sequence: CAISDTAALAKNIQYF.